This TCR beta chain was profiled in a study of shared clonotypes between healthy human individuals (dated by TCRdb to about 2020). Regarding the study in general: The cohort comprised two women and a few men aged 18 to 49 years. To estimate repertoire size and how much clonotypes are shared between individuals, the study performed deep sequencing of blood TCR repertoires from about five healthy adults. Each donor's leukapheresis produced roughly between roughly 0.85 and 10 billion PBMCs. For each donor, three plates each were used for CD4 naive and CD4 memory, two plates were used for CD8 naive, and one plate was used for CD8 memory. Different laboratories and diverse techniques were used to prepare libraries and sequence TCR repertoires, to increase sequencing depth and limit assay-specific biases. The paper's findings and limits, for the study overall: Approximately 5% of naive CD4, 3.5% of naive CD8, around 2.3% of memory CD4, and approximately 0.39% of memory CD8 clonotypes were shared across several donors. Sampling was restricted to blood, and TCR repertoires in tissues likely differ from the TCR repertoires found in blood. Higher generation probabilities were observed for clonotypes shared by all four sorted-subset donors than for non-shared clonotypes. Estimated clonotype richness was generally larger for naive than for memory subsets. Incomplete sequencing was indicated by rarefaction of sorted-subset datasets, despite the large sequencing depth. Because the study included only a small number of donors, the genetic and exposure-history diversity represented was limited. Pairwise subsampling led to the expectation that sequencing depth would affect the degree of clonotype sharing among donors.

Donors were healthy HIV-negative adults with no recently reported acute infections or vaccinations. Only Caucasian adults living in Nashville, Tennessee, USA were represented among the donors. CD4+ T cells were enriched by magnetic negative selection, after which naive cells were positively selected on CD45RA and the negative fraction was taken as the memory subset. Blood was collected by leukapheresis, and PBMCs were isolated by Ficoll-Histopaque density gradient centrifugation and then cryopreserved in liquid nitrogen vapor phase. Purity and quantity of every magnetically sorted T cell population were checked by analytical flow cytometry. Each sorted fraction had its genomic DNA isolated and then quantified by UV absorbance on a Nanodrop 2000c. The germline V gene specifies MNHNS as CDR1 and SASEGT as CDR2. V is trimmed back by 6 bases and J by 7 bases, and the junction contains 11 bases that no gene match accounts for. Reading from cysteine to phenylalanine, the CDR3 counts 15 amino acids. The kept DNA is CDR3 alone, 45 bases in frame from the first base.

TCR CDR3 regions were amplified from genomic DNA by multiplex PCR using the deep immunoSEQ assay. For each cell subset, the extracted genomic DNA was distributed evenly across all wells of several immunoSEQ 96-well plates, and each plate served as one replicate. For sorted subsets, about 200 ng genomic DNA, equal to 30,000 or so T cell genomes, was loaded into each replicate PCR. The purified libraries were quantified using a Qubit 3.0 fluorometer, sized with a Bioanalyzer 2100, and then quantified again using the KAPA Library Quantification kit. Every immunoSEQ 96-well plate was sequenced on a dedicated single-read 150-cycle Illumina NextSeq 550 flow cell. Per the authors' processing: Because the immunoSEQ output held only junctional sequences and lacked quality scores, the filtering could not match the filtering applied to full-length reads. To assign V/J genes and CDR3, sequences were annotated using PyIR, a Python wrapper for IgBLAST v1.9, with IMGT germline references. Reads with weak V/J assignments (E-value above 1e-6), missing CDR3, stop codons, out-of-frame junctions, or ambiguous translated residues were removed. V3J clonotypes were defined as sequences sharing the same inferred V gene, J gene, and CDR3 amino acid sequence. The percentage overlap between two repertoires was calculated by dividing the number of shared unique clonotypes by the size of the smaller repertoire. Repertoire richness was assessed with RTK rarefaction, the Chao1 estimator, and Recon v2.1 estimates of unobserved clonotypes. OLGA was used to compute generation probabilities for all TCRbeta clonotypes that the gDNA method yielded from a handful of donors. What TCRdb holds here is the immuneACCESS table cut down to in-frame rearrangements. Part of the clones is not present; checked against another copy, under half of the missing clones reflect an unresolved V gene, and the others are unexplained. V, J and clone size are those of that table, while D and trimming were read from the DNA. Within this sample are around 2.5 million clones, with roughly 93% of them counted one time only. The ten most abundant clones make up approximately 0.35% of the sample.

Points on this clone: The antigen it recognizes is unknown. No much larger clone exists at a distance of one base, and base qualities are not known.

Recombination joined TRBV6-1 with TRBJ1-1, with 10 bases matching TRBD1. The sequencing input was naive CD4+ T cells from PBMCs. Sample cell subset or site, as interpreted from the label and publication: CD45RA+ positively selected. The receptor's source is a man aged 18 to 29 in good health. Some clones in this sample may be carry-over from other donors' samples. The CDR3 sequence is CASSVVDRGIFEAFF. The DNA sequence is TGTGCCAGCAGCGTCGTGGACAGGGGGATATTTGAAGCTTTCTTT.